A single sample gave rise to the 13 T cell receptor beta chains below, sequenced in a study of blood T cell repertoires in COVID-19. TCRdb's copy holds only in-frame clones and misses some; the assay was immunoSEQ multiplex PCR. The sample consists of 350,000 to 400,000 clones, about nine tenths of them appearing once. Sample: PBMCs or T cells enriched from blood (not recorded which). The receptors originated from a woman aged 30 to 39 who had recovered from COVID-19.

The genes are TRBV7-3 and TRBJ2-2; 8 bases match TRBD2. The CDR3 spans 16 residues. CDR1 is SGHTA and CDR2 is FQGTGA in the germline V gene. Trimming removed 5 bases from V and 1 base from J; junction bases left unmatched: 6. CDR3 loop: CASSQKLAENTGELFF. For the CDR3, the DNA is TGTGCCAGCAGCCAAAAACTAGCGGAGAACACCGGGGAGCTGTTTTTT.

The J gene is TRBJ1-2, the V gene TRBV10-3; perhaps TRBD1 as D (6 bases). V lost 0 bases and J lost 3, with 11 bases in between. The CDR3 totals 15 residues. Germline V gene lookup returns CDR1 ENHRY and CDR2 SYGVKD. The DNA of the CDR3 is TGTGCCATCAGTGAGTCTTCTGCAGGGGACTATGGCTACACCTTC. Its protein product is CAISESSAGDYGYTF.

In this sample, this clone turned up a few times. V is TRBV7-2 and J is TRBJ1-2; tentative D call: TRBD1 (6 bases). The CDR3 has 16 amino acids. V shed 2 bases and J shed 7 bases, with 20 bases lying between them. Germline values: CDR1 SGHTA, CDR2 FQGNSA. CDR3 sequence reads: CASSLSVVQGGFGYTF. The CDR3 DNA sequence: TGTGCCAGCAGCTTAAGTGTGGTACAGGGAGGGTTTGGCTACACCTTC.

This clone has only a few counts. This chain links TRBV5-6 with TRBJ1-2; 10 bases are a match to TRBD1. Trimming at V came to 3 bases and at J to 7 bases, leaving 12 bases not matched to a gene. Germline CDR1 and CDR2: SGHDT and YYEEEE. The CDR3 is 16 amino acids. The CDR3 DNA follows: TGTGCCAGCAGCTCCGGGACAGGGGCCGGCCGGGGTGGCTACACCTTC. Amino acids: CASSSGTGAGRGGYTF.

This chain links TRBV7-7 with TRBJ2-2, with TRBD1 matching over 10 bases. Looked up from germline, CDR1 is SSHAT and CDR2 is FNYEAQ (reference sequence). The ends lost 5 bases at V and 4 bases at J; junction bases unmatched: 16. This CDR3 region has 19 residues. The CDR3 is CASSPKTGGAVGGTGELFF. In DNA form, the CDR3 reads TGTGCCAGCAGCCCCAAGACAGGGGGCGCCGTGGGGGGCACCGGGGAGCTGTTTTTT.

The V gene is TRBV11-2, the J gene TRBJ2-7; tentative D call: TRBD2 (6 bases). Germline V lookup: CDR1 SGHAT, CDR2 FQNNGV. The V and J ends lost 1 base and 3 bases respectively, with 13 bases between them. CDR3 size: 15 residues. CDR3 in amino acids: CASSLGPHGGYEQYF. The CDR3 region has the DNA TGTGCCAGCAGCTTAGGCCCGCACGGGGGCTACGAGCAGTACTTC.

CDR3 region: CASSPAAGNGYTF. The CDR3 region has the DNA TGTGCCAGCAGCCCCGCGGCAGGGAATGGCTACACCTTC. The V call is TRBV5-4, the J call TRBJ1-2, with a weak D call TRBD1 (5 bases). Trimming pared 4 bases from V and 6 bases from J, leaving 13 bases between. This CDR3 has 13 residues. The germline V gene has CDR1 SGHNT and CDR2 YYREEE (reference sequence).

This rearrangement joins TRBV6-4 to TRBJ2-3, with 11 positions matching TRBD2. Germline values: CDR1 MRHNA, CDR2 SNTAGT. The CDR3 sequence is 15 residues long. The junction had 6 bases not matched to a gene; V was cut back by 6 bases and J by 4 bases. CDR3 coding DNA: TGTGCCAGCAGGCCCCTAGCGGGGGGCGCAGATACGCAGTATTTT. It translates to CASRPLAGGADTQYF.

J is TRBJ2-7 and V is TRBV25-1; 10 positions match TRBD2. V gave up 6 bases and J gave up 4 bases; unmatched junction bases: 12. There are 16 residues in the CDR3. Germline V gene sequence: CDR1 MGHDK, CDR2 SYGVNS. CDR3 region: CASSQPSSGSPYEQYF. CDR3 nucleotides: TGTGCCAGCAGCCAACCCTCTAGCGGGAGTCCGTACGAGCAGTACTTC.

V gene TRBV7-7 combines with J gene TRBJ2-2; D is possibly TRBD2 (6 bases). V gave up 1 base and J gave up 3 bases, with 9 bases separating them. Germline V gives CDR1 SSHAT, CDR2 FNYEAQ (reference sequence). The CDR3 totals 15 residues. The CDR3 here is CASSLGRGYTGELFF. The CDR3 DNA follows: TGTGCCAGCAGCTTAGGACGGGGGTACACCGGGGAGCTGTTTTTT.

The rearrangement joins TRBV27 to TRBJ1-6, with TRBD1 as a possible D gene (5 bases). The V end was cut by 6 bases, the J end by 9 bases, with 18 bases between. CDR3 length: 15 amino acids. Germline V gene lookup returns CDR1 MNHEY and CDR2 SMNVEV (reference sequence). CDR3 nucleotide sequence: TGTGCCAGCAGACGACTAGACAGTTATGTTTCACCCCTCCACTTT. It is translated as CASRRLDSYVSPLHF.

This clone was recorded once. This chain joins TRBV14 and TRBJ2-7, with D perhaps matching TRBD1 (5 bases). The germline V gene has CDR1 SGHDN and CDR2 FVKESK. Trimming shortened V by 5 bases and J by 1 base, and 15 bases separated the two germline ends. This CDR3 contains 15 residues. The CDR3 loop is CASSYSGIRSYEQYF. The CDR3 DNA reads TGTGCCAGCAGCTATTCAGGGATTCGGTCCTACGAGCAGTACTTC.

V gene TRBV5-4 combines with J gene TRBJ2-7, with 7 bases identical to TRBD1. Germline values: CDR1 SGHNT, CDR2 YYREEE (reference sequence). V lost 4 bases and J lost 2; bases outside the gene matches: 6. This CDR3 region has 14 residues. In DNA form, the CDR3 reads TGTGCCAGCAGCAGGGACAGTCTAACCTACGAGCAGTACTTC. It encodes CASSRDSLTYEQYF.